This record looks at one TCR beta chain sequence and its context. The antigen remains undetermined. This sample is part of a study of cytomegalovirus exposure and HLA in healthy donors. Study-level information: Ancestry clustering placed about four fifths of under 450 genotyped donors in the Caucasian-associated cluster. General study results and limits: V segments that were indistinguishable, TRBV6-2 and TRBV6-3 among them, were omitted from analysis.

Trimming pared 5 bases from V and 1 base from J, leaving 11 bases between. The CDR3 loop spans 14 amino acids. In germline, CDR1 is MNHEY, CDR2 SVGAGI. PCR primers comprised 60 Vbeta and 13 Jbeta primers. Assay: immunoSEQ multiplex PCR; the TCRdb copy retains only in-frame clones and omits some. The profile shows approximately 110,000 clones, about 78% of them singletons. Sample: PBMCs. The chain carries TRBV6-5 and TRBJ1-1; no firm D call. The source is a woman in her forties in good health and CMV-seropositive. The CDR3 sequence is CASSRHGENTEAFF. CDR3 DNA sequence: TGTGCCAGCAGTCGACACGGGGAGAACACTGAAGCTTTCTTT.